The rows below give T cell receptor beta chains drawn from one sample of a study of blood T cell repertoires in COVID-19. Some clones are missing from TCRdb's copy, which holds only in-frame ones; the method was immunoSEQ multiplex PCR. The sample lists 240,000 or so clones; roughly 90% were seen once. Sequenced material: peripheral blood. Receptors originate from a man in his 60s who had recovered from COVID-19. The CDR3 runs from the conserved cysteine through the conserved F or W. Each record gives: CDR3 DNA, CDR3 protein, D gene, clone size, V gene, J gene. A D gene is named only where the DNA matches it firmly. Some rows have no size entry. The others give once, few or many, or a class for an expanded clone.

cdr3_nt: TGTGCCAGCAGCGGGGGACAGTTAAACAATGAGCAGTTCTTC
cdr3_aa: CASSGGQLNNEQFF
d_call: TRBD1
clone_size: -
v_call: TRBV7-2
j_call: TRBJ2-1

cdr3_nt: TGTGCCAGCTCGTTACGGGGGGGAAGGAACACTGAAGCTTTCTTT
cdr3_aa: CASSLRGGRNTEAFF
d_call: -
clone_size: -
v_call: TRBV2
j_call: TRBJ1-1

cdr3_nt: TGTGCCAGTAGTTCTTGGGGACAGGGGATCCCCTACGAGCAGTACTTC
cdr3_aa: CASSSWGQGIPYEQYF
d_call: TRBD1
clone_size: -
v_call: TRBV19
j_call: TRBJ2-7

cdr3_nt: TGTGCCTGGAGTGTACATCTCCGCGGGGAGCTGTTTTTT
cdr3_aa: CAWSVHLRGELFF
d_call: -
clone_size: -
v_call: TRBV30
j_call: TRBJ2-2

cdr3_nt: TGTGCCAGCTCGAGAGGGTCGGGCTCCGAGCAGTACTTC
cdr3_aa: CASSRGSGSEQYF
d_call: -
clone_size: -
v_call: TRBV18
j_call: TRBJ2-7

cdr3_nt: TGCGCCAGCAGCCCCGGACAGGGAACTTTTGGTTCACCCCTCCACTTT
cdr3_aa: CASSPGQGTFGSPLHF
d_call: TRBD1
clone_size: few
v_call: TRBV4-1
j_call: TRBJ1-6

cdr3_nt: TGCGCCAGCAGCTTCAGCGACAGGGAGAACACTGAAGCTTTCTTT
cdr3_aa: CASSFSDRENTEAFF
d_call: TRBD1
clone_size: -
v_call: TRBV5-1
j_call: TRBJ1-1

cdr3_nt: TGTGCTAGTGGTGAGGGACAGGCCTACAATCAGCCCCAGCATTTT
cdr3_aa: CASGEGQAYNQPQHF
d_call: TRBD1
clone_size: -
v_call: TRBV12-5
j_call: TRBJ1-5

cdr3_nt: TGTGCCAGCAGTTTCGCCAGGTCCGAGCAGTACTTC
cdr3_aa: CASSFARSEQYF
d_call: -
clone_size: -
v_call: TRBV28
j_call: TRBJ2-7

cdr3_nt: TGTGCCAGCACTCTGGGGCCAGTGGACCTGGGTCCTTATAGCAATCAGCCCCAGCATTTT
cdr3_aa: CASTLGPVDLGPYSNQPQHF
d_call: -
clone_size: -
v_call: TRBV5-8
j_call: TRBJ1-5

cdr3_nt: TGTGCCAGCACCCTCGGTGAATATAGCAATCAGCCCCAGCATTTT
cdr3_aa: CASTLGEYSNQPQHF
d_call: -
clone_size: -
v_call: TRBV2
j_call: TRBJ1-5

cdr3_nt: TGTGCCAGCTCACCAGGACTAGCGGTAGTCACCGGGGAGCTGTTTTTT
cdr3_aa: CASSPGLAVVTGELFF
d_call: TRBD2
clone_size: -
v_call: TRBV18
j_call: TRBJ2-2

cdr3_nt: TGCGCCAGCAGCTTGGGCGTCACCTACACCGGGGAGCTGTTTTTT
cdr3_aa: CASSLGVTYTGELFF
d_call: -
clone_size: -
v_call: TRBV5-1
j_call: TRBJ2-2

cdr3_nt: TGTGCCACCCACCCCCGGACAGGCGGGGCAGATACGCAGTATTTT
cdr3_aa: CATHPRTGGADTQYF
d_call: -
clone_size: few
v_call: TRBV19
j_call: TRBJ2-3

cdr3_nt: TGTGCCCGTCAGCAGGGAACTAATGAAAAACTGTTTTTT
cdr3_aa: CARQQGTNEKLFF
d_call: -
clone_size: -
v_call: TRBV2
j_call: TRBJ1-4

cdr3_nt: TGTGCCAGCAGCCGCAAGCAGGGGGCGATGGGAAACACCATATATTTT
cdr3_aa: CASSRKQGAMGNTIYF
d_call: TRBD1
clone_size: -
v_call: TRBV3-1/TRBV3-2
j_call: TRBJ1-3

cdr3_nt: TGTGCCAGCAGCCCCGACTATAGCTCCTACGAGCAGTACTTC
cdr3_aa: CASSPDYSSYEQYF
d_call: -
clone_size: few
v_call: TRBV9
j_call: TRBJ2-7

cdr3_nt: TGTGCCAGCAGACTAGGAGGGGCTGGGGCCAACGTCCTGACTTTC
cdr3_aa: CASRLGGAGANVLTF
d_call: -
clone_size: -
v_call: TRBV9
j_call: TRBJ2-6

cdr3_nt: TGTGCCAGCAGCATTCTTCAGGGTCAGGGCTACACCTTC
cdr3_aa: CASSILQGQGYTF
d_call: -
clone_size: -
v_call: TRBV12-3/TRBV12-4
j_call: TRBJ1-2

cdr3_nt: TGTGCCAGCAGCTTGAGCCCGCAAACACAGGGACGGAATTCACCCCTCCACTTT
cdr3_aa: CASSLSPQTQGRNSPLHF
d_call: -
clone_size: -
v_call: TRBV7-6
j_call: TRBJ1-6

cdr3_nt: TGTGCCAGCAGTTACAACAGGGGGCATGGAGCTTTCTTT
cdr3_aa: CASSYNRGHGAFF
d_call: TRBD1
clone_size: -
v_call: TRBV6-5
j_call: TRBJ1-1

cdr3_nt: TGTGCCAGCAGCCAGGGGCTAGCGGGGCCCCAGTACTTC
cdr3_aa: CASSQGLAGPQYF
d_call: TRBD2
clone_size: few
v_call: TRBV3-1/TRBV3-2
j_call: TRBJ2-5

cdr3_nt: TGCAGCGTTCTCCGGGACAGGGGGTCCTACGAGCAGTACTTC
cdr3_aa: CSVLRDRGSYEQYF
d_call: TRBD1
clone_size: -
v_call: TRBV29-1
j_call: TRBJ2-7

cdr3_nt: TGTGCCAGCATTCGGACTAGCGGGGGTTTCTCCTACAATGAGCAGTTCTTC
cdr3_aa: CASIRTSGGFSYNEQFF
d_call: TRBD2
clone_size: -
v_call: TRBV6-6
j_call: TRBJ2-1

cdr3_nt: TGTGCCAGCAGTGAAGTAACAGGGGGGAACGCGAACACCGGGGAGCTGTTTTTT
cdr3_aa: CASSEVTGGNANTGELFF
d_call: TRBD1
clone_size: -
v_call: TRBV6-1
j_call: TRBJ2-2

cdr3_nt: TGTGCCAGCAGTCTGGAGTGGTCCGGGGAGCTGTTTTTT
cdr3_aa: CASSLEWSGELFF
d_call: -
clone_size: -
v_call: TRBV12-3/TRBV12-4
j_call: TRBJ2-2

cdr3_nt: TGTGCCAGCACCCGGTTCCGGTTATCTGGGGCCAACGTCCTGACTTTC
cdr3_aa: CASTRFRLSGANVLTF
d_call: -
clone_size: -
v_call: TRBV9
j_call: TRBJ2-6

cdr3_nt: TGTGCCAGCAGTGTGGGGACAACTAGCACAGATACGCAGTATTTT
cdr3_aa: CASSVGTTSTDTQYF
d_call: -
clone_size: -
v_call: TRBV25-1
j_call: TRBJ2-3